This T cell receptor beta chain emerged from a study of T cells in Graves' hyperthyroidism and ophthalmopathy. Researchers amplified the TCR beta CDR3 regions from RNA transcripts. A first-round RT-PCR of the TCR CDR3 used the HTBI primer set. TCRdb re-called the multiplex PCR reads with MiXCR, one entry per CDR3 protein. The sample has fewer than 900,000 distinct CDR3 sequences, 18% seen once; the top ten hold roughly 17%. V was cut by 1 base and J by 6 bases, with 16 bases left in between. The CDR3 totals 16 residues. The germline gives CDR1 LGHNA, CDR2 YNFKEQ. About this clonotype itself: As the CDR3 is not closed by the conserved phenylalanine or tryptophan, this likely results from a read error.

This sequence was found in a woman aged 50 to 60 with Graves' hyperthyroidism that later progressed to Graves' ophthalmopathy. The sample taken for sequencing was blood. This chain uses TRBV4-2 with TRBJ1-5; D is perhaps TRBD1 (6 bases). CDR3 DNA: TGTGCCAGCAGCCAAGTTGGCAGGGGCCTCGGTCAGCCCCAGCATCTT. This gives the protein CASSQVGRGLGQPQHL.